One sample yielded the 27 T cell receptor beta chains listed below, sequenced in a study of STAT5B mutations in CD4+ large granular lymphocyte leukemia. Repertoires were generated with immunoSEQ multiplex PCR, while TCRdb's copy carries only in-frame clones and drops some. Among about 33,000 clones, 70% to 75% were seen once, and the ten largest hold 0.29%. Sequencing was carried out using CD4+ T cells from blood buffy coats. The receptors were sampled from a human donor in good health.

The CDR3 is CASRGQGRGYSNQPQHF. The DNA of the CDR3 is TGTGCCAGTAGAGGACAGGGCCGGGGGTATAGCAATCAGCCCCAGCATTTT. The chain links TRBV19 to TRBJ1-5, with 8 nucleotides matching TRBD1. After removal of 6 bases from V and 0 bases from J, the junction contained 10 bases not matched to a gene. Germline V gene sequence: CDR1 LNHDA, CDR2 SQIVND (reference sequence). CDR3 length: 17 residues.

The rearrangement uses TRBV7-6 and TRBJ2-5; 9 bases map to TRBD2. Looked up from germline, CDR1 is SGHVS and CDR2 is FNYEAQ. V lost 8 bases and J lost 4; bases outside the gene matches: 14. This CDR3 comprises 16 residues. This CDR3 reads CASLLSAGGPRETQYF. CDR3 bases: TGTGCCAGCTTATTGTCGGCGGGAGGGCCGCGAGAGACCCAGTACTTC.

This clone was observed a handful of times. The chain carries TRBV2 and TRBJ1-4; 9 nucleotides agree with TRBD1. CDR1 is SNHLY, CDR2 FYNNEI, per germline. With V trimmed by 6 bases and J by 6 bases, 8 bases remained unmatched. The CDR3 has 15 amino acids. The CDR3, as DNA: TGTGCCAGCAGCGGACAGGGGTTGATTGATGAAAAACTGTTTTTT. Translated: CASSGQGLIDEKLFF.

The table lists this clone with a count of one. The V and J genes are TRBV7-7 and TRBJ2-1; D is unclear. Germline lookup yields CDR1 SSHAT and CDR2 FNYEAQ (reference sequence). V lost 0 bases and J lost 12, with 21 bases in between. The CDR3 runs 16 residues. CDR3 in DNA: TGTGCCAGCAGCTTAGCGCAGCAACGGTTGGAGCTGGGGCAGTTCTTC. Its translation: CASSLAQQRLELGQFF.

The chain links TRBV5-4 to TRBJ2-7; no reliable D call. The CDR3 runs to 15 residues. Germline V gene sequence: CDR1 SGHNT, CDR2 YYREEE (reference sequence). Trimming took 5 bases from V and 3 from J, leaving 18 bases between them. CDR3: CASRTGPDMNYEQYF. As DNA, the CDR3 is TGTGCCAGCAGGACCGGGCCTGATATGAACTACGAGCAGTACTTC.

The rearrangement joins TRBV18 to TRBJ2-2, with D perhaps given as TRBD1 or TRBD2 (5 bases each). Germline V gene data show CDR1 as KGHSH and CDR2 as LQKENI. The V end was cut by 6 bases, the J end by 0 bases, with 11 bases between. The CDR3 is 15 residues long. CDR3: CASSVSGPNTGELFF. CDR3 DNA: TGTGCCAGCTCGGTCTCGGGGCCGAACACCGGGGAGCTGTTTTTT. Supplemented by reference TRBV18 and TRBJ2-2, the full variable domain reads NAGVMQNPRHLVRRRGQEARLRCSPMKGHSHVYWYRQLPEEGLKFMVYLQKENIIDESGMPKERFSAEFPKEGPSILRIQQVVRGDSAAYFCASSVSGPNTGELFFGEGSRLTVL.

V is TRBV10-2 and J is TRBJ1-5, with a weak D call TRBD1 (5 bases). The CDR3 sequence is 13 residues long. Trimming pared 2 bases from V and 6 bases from J, leaving 8 bases between. Germline loops: CDR1 WSHSY, CDR2 SAAADI. The CDR3 spells CASSEQGGQPQHF. The CDR3 DNA sequence: TGCGCCAGCAGTGAGCAGGGTGGTCAGCCCCAGCATTTT.

This clone appeared a few times. The V gene is TRBV6-5, the J gene TRBJ2-7; D might be TRBD1 (5 bases). Trimming pared 0 bases from V and 2 bases from J, leaving 11 bases between. This CDR3 is 15 amino acids long. Germline CDR1 reads MNHEY; CDR2 reads SVGAGI. The CDR3 DNA sequence: TGTGCCAGCAGTTACTCCTTACAGGTAGCCTACGAGCAGTACTTC. Translation: CASSYSLQVAYEQYF.

This clone turned up a few times. The rearrangement joins TRBV10-3 to TRBJ1-4; D is unclear. The CDR3 is 16 residues long. The germline V gene has CDR1 ENHRY and CDR2 SYGVKD. Deletions cut 10 bases from V and 0 bases from J, with 18 bases between. The CDR3 reads CATSENSPATNEKLFF. Here the CDR3 DNA reads TGTGCCACGTCCGAGAACAGCCCTGCAACTAATGAAAAACTGTTTTTT.

The chain is built from TRBV6-4 and TRBJ2-4; 8 bases map to TRBD2. Losses at the gene ends were 8 bases for V and 3 bases for J; bases not matched to a gene: 21. The CDR3 length is 19 residues. The V gene's germline CDR1 is MRHNA and CDR2 SNTAGT. The CDR3, as DNA: TGTGCCAGCGATCCCACTTCCAGCGGGGGATATAAGGGCAAAAACATTCAGTACTTC. This translates into CASDPTSSGGYKGKNIQYF.

This CDR3 is CASSQNGLGGEQYF. The CDR3 region has the DNA TGTGCCAGCAGCCAAAATGGACTAGGGGGCGAGCAGTACTTC. The rearrangement links TRBV7-2 to TRBJ2-7; D may be TRBD2 (7 bases). Germline V lookup: CDR1 SGHTA, CDR2 FQGNSA. Trimming took off 5 bases at V and 6 bases at J, with 17 bases between the two ends. The CDR3 spans 14 residues.

The chain recombines TRBV11-2 with TRBJ2-5, with D possibly being TRBD1 or TRBD2 (6 bases each). The CDR3 totals 17 residues. Trimming took 1 base from V and 1 from J, leaving 16 bases between them. CDR1 SGHAT and CDR2 FQNNGV come from the germline V gene. The CDR3 reads CASSLGYRGQPQETQYF. The DNA for the CDR3 is TGTGCCAGCAGCTTAGGATACCGGGGGCAGCCCCAAGAGACCCAGTACTTC.

The CDR3 sequence is CASSLPEVETQYF. Written as DNA, the CDR3 is TGTGCCAGCAGCCTCCCCGAGGTGGAGACCCAGTACTTC. The V gene is TRBV11-3, the J gene TRBJ2-5; D remains unclear. CDR1 is SGHNT and CDR2 is YENEEA in the germline V gene. The CDR3 runs to 13 residues. V lost 5 bases, J lost 5 bases, and 12 bases lay in between.

This chain connects TRBV7-9 to TRBJ2-1; D assignment may be TRBD1 or TRBD2 (5 bases each). V lost 4 bases and J lost 10, with 17 bases in between. The germline CDR1 and CDR2 sequences are SEHNR and FQNEAQ (reference sequence). CDR3 length: 14 amino acids. The CDR3 sequence is CASSSDWGFWEQFF. DNA for the CDR3: TGTGCCAGCAGCTCAGACTGGGGGTTTTGGGAGCAGTTCTTC.

This clone showed up just once. The chain recombines TRBV10-3 with TRBJ2-1, with 9 bases aligning to TRBD1. CDR1 is ENHRY, CDR2 SYGVKD, per germline. The CDR3 consists of 13 residues. V dropped 11 bases and J dropped 6; count of bases not matched to a gene: 8. CDR3 nucleotide sequence: TGTGCCGCTCTAGGGACAGGGTTCAATGAGCAGTTCTTC. Translation gives CAALGTGFNEQFF.

This clone came up a few times. The J gene is TRBJ2-7, the V gene TRBV5-5; D is perhaps TRBD2 (6 bases). V dropped 7 bases and J dropped 7 bases, with 12 bases sitting between them. The CDR3 length is 11 residues. Germline V gene lookup returns CDR1 SGHKS and CDR2 YYEKEE (reference sequence). The CDR3 loop reads CASLRGREQYF. Here the CDR3 DNA reads TGTGCCAGCCTCAGAGGGAGGGAGCAGTACTTC.

The CDR3 spells CASSIAGQQRSEAFF. The CDR3, as DNA: TGTGCCAGTAGTATCGCGGGACAGCAGCGATCTGAAGCTTTCTTT. J is TRBJ1-1 and V is TRBV19; 7 nucleotides agree with TRBD1. Germline values: CDR1 LNHDA, CDR2 SQIVND (reference sequence). V gave up 3 bases and J gave up 6 bases; unmatched junction bases: 10. This CDR3 spans 15 amino acids.

The chain uses TRBV6-1 and TRBJ1-1, with unresolved D. This CDR3 region has 13 residues. Germline CDR1 MNHNS, CDR2 SASEGT. Trimming removed 7 bases at V and 1 base at J, with 10 bases between. CDR3 nucleotides: TGTGCCAGCATCTTTGGGAAGAACACTGAAGCTTTCTTT. Protein: CASIFGKNTEAFF.

The chain uses TRBV30 and TRBJ2-1; no definite D call. The CDR3 is 12 amino acids. Deletions cut 0 bases from V and 8 bases from J, with 8 bases between. Germline V lookup: CDR1 GTSNPN, CDR2 SVGIG (reference sequence). CDR3 bases: TGTGCCTGGAGTGTATCTTCCCATGAGCAGTTCTTC. It encodes CAWSVSSHEQFF.

This rearrangement joins TRBV7-8 to TRBJ2-1; 12 bases map to TRBD2. The CDR3 totals 17 residues. The trim removed 1 base at V and 7 bases at J, leaving 8 bases unmatched. CDR1 SGHVS and CDR2 FQNEAQ come from the germline V gene. The CDR3 DNA reads TGTGCCAGCAGCTTAGTCCTAGCGGGAGGGATGGTGAATGAGCAGTTCTTC. Translating it yields CASSLVLAGGMVNEQFF.

This clone was counted a few times. The chain recombines TRBV11-2 with TRBJ2-7, with 8 bases matching TRBD1. This CDR3 region has 14 residues. V lost 5 bases and J lost 4; bases outside the gene matches: 7. Germline values: CDR1 SGHAT, CDR2 FQNNGV. The chain's CDR3 is CASSAGQAGYEQYF. The CDR3 nucleotides are TGTGCCAGCAGCGCGGGACAGGCGGGGTACGAGCAGTACTTC.

There are a few counts of this clone. The chain employs TRBV7-9 and TRBJ2-1, with TRBD1 matching 8 bases. There are 15 residues in the CDR3. Germline loops: CDR1 SEHNR, CDR2 FQNEAQ (reference sequence). J lost 3 bases, V lost 4 bases, and 5 bases had no gene match. The CDR3 spells CASSSWTGNYNEQFF. The CDR3 DNA follows: TGTGCCAGCAGCTCGTGGACAGGGAACTACAATGAGCAGTTCTTC.

This clone appeared a single time. This chain joins TRBV15 and TRBJ1-2; D is unclear. Germline CDR1 and CDR2: LNHNV and YYDKDF (reference sequence). The CDR3 totals 15 residues. Trimming removed 5 bases at V and 2 bases at J, with 15 bases between. CDR3 loop: CATSQVGFENYGYTF. In nucleotides, the CDR3 is TGTGCCACCAGCCAGGTAGGATTCGAGAACTATGGCTACACCTTC.

Only a few counts were recorded for this clone. The chain recombines TRBV10-1 with TRBJ1-2; D is uncertain. V was clipped by 3 bases and J by 5 bases, with 7 bases between them. The CDR3 loop spans 12 amino acids. Germline CDR1 is WNHNN and CDR2 is SYGVQD (reference sequence). The CDR3 region has the DNA TGCGCCAGCAGTGATTTTGGGTATGGCTACACCTTC. Translation: CASSDFGYGYTF.

The chain is built from TRBV29-1 and TRBJ1-2; D is unresolved. This CDR3 has 14 residues. Deletions cut 3 bases from V and 1 base from J, with 12 bases between. Germline V CDR1 and CDR2: SQVTM, ANQGSEA. The CDR3 protein is CSVDSGFGNYGYTF. The CDR3 coding sequence is TGCAGCGTTGATTCGGGGTTCGGTAACTATGGCTACACCTTC. The entire variable domain, with the rest obtained from reference TRBV29-1 and TRBJ1-2, is as follows: SAVISQKPSRDICQRGTSLTIQCQVDSQVTMMFWYRQQPGQSLTLIATANQGSEATYESGFVIDKFPISRPNLTFSTLTVSNMSPEDSSIYLCSVDSGFGNYGYTFGSGTRLTVV.

Turning to this clone: The germline gene is not matched at one end of the junction; a read error may be the cause. The CDR3 nucleotides read TGTGCCAGCACCGCCGGGACTAGATCCTCCGAGCAGTACTTC. As protein: CASTAGTRSSEQYF. The chain joins TRBV11-3 to TRBJ2-7, with 8 bases lining up with TRBD2. Germline V lookup: CDR1 SGHNT, CDR2 YENEEA. This CDR3 has 14 residues.

This sequence joins TRBV5-1 and TRBJ2-5, with 8 bases aligning to TRBD2. Germline V gene data show CDR1 as SGHRS and CDR2 as YFSETQ. J lost 2 bases, V lost 0 bases, and 9 bases had no gene match. The CDR3 sequence is 17 residues long. CDR3 sequence (DNA): TGCGCCAGCAGCTTGGCCGGGGGGGCATTGGGGCAAGAGACCCAGTACTTC. This codes for CASSLAGGALGQETQYF.